The clone carrying this T cell receptor (beta chain) was recorded at least ten times. Its specificity is unknown. The sample is drawn from a study of regulatory T cells in long-lasting Graves disease. Study-wide background: Graves' patients who were just diagnosed had used antithyroid drugs for under 3 months. Overall study findings and caveats: TRBV28, TRBJ1-2 and TRBJ2-5 were segments that persistent disease favored.

Time point meaning: newly diagnosed GD, antithyroid drugs for less than 3 months. Extracted RNA from PBMCs served as the source of the TCR library. Patients came from an endocrinology department in Xi'an, China. Germline V gene lookup returns CDR1 LNHNV and CDR2 YYDKDF (reference sequence). Trimming cost V 4 bases and J 4 bases; bases outside gene matches: 6. The CDR3 is 15 amino acids. Combining iRepertoire HTBI primers with Arm-PCR of CDR3 regions, the authors built TCR beta libraries. One entry per CDR3 protein, called by TCRdb with MiXCR from the multiplex PCR reads. The data show 500,000 or so distinct CDR3 sequences, about 16% seen once. These same data were also listed under a study on T cells in Graves' hyperthyroidism and ophthalmopathy.

Sequencing used peripheral blood mononuclear cells (PBMCs), obtained at new diagnosis, from a patient treated with antithyroid drugs. The genes are TRBV15 and TRBJ1-5; 8 bases fit TRBD1. The source of this sequence is a woman aged 35-60 years with Graves disease. The CDR3 reads CATSTDRGGNQPQHF. In DNA form, the CDR3 reads TGTGCCACCAGCACCGACAGGGGCGGTAATCAGCCCCAGCATTTT.